A selection of T cell receptor beta chains follows, all from one sample in a study of blood T cell repertoires in COVID-19. Some clones are missing from TCRdb's copy, which holds only in-frame ones; the method was immunoSEQ multiplex PCR. The sample shows tens of thousands of clones, roughly 80% of them seen only once. The sequencing sample was made of peripheral blood. These receptors all stem from a human donor in a cohort sampled during active COVID-19. Both conserved end residues are part of each CDR3. The D gene is left open where the match is weak. Where a row states a size, it is once, few, many or the class of an expanded clone; other rows omit it.

size: -; V: TRBV5-1; J: TRBJ2-3; D: -; DNA: TGCGCCAGCAGCTCTGGCGGGTTGCACACAGATACGCAGTATTTT; CDR3: CASSSGGLHTDTQYF
size: -; V: TRBV11-2; J: TRBJ2-1; D: -; DNA: TGTGCCAGCAGCCCTCATACCAGCTCCTACAATGAGCAGTTCTTC; CDR3: CASSPHTSSYNEQFF
size: -; V: TRBV7-8; J: TRBJ1-1; D: -; DNA: TGTGCCAGCAGCTTTGAACATGCAAACAGTCCTTTCTTT; CDR3: CASSFEHANSPFF
size: few; V: TRBV11-2; J: TRBJ1-3; D: TRBD1; DNA: TGTGCCAGCAGCTTAGATCTATCCTGGACAGGGACTGGAAACACCATATATTTT; CDR3: CASSLDLSWTGTGNTIYF
size: -; V: TRBV29-1; J: TRBJ2-1; D: -; DNA: TGCAGCGTCGGAGGGAATGAGCAGTTCTTC; CDR3: CSVGGNEQFF
size: -; V: TRBV15; J: TRBJ2-3; D: -; DNA: TGTGCCACCAGCAGAGATGAGGGAACAGATACGCAGTATTTT; CDR3: CATSRDEGTDTQYF
size: -; V: TRBV2; J: TRBJ1-5; D: -; DNA: TGTGCCAGCAGTGAAAACAAAAATCAGCCCCAGCATTTT; CDR3: CASSENKNQPQHF
size: once; V: TRBV5-1; J: TRBJ2-2; D: TRBD1; DNA: TGCGCCAGCAGCTCAGGACAGGAAATCACCGGGGAGCTGTTTTTT; CDR3: CASSSGQEITGELFF
size: -; V: TRBV6-2/TRBV6-3; J: TRBJ2-3; D: TRBD2; DNA: TGTGCCAGCAGTTACTCGAACGATGGGACTAGTTACACAGATACGCAGTATTTT; CDR3: CASSYSNDGTSYTDTQYF
size: -; V: TRBV6-5; J: TRBJ1-2; D: -; DNA: TGTGCCAGCAGTTACTCAGGAGGGGGGGGCTATGGCTACACCTTC; CDR3: CASSYSGGGGYGYTF
size: -; V: TRBV18; J: TRBJ2-3; D: -; DNA: TGTGCCAGCTCACGAACAGAAGACACAGATACGCAGTATTTT; CDR3: CASSRTEDTDTQYF
size: -; V: TRBV10-1; J: TRBJ2-5; D: TRBD1; DNA: TGCGCCAGCAGTCGGGGACAGGGGGAGACCCAGTACTTC; CDR3: CASSRGQGETQYF
size: -; V: TRBV2; J: TRBJ2-5; D: -; DNA: TGTGCCAGCTGGGGTGGGAGACAAGAAGAGACCCAGTACTTC; CDR3: CASWGGRQEETQYF
size: -; V: TRBV30; J: TRBJ2-2; D: -; DNA: TGTGCCTGGAGTGGCCTCGAGGGATGGGAGCTGTTTTTT; CDR3: CAWSGLEGWELFF
size: -; V: TRBV3-1/TRBV3-2; J: TRBJ2-5; D: TRBD2; DNA: TGTGCCAGCAGCCAAGATCTTAACAGGGCCGCGGGGGGGACCCAGTACTTC; CDR3: CASSQDLNRAAGGTQYF
size: -; V: TRBV28; J: TRBJ1-2; D: TRBD1; DNA: TGTGCCAGCAGTGGGAGGGGGACAGGTCTCTATGGCTACACCTTC; CDR3: CASSGRGTGLYGYTF
size: once; V: TRBV7-6; J: TRBJ2-1; D: TRBD2; DNA: TGTGCCAGCAGCTTAGCGGGAGGGCATGAGCAGTTCTTC; CDR3: CASSLAGGHEQFF
size: -; V: TRBV19; J: TRBJ2-2; D: TRBD1; DNA: TGTGCCAGTAGCCCCGACAGGGCCTTCACCGGGGAGCTGTTTTTT; CDR3: CASSPDRAFTGELFF
size: -; V: TRBV28; J: TRBJ1-5; D: -; DNA: TGTGCCAGCAGGGCCATTAAAGGCTTCCTCAGAGGTAGCAATCAGCCCCAGCATTTT; CDR3: CASRAIKGFLRGSNQPQHF
size: -; V: TRBV5-4; J: TRBJ2-3; D: -; DNA: TGTGCCAGCAGCTTGGGCGGAGTAAGCACAGATACGCAGTATTTT; CDR3: CASSLGGVSTDTQYF
size: -; V: TRBV10-3; J: TRBJ1-5; D: TRBD1; DNA: TGTGCCATCAGTGAGGAGACAGGGGGCTTTCAGCCCCAGCATTTT; CDR3: CAISEETGGFQPQHF
size: -; V: TRBV28; J: TRBJ2-6; D: -; DNA: TGTGCCAGCAGGATAGCAGGGGACTCTGGGGCCAACGTCCTGACTTTC; CDR3: CASRIAGDSGANVLTF
size: -; V: TRBV28; J: TRBJ1-2; D: -; DNA: TGTGCCAGCAGTCCGACCGGGGAGTACTATGGCTACACCTTC; CDR3: CASSPTGEYYGYTF
size: -; V: TRBV21-1; J: TRBJ2-6; D: -; DNA: TGTGCCAGCAGCACGCGAACCTCTGGGGCCAACGTCCTGACTTTC; CDR3: CASSTRTSGANVLTF
size: -; V: TRBV6-5; J: TRBJ1-1; D: -; DNA: TGTGCCAGCAGTCGACCGGACAGCCTGATCACTGAAGCTTTCTTT; CDR3: CASSRPDSLITEAFF
size: -; V: TRBV18; J: TRBJ2-7; D: -; DNA: TGTGCCAGCTCACCCGGACCACAGGGTATCGGCGAGCAGTACTTC; CDR3: CASSPGPQGIGEQYF
size: -; V: TRBV18; J: TRBJ2-2; D: -; DNA: TGTGCCAGCTCACCACCTGGACAGAGCACCGGGGAGCTGTTTTTT; CDR3: CASSPPGQSTGELFF
size: -; V: TRBV28; J: TRBJ1-6; D: -; DNA: TGTGCCAGCAGTTGGGTCCGGGGGAGCGGTAATTCACCCCTCCACTTT; CDR3: CASSWVRGSGNSPLHF
size: -; V: TRBV7-9; J: TRBJ2-5; D: TRBD1; DNA: TGTGCCAGCAGCCGGAACAGGGGCCAAGAGACCCAGTACTTC; CDR3: CASSRNRGQETQYF
size: -; V: TRBV5-1; J: TRBJ2-6; D: TRBD1; DNA: TGCGCCAGCAGCCCCCGGGACAGGGAAAACTCTGGGGCCAACGTCCTGACTTTC; CDR3: CASSPRDRENSGANVLTF
size: -; V: TRBV30; J: TRBJ2-2; D: -; DNA: TGTGCCTGGAGGGGCTCAGGAACCGGGGAGCTGTTTTTT; CDR3: CAWRGSGTGELFF
size: -; V: TRBV28; J: TRBJ2-3; D: -; DNA: TGTGCCAGCAGCTCGGAGGGGGGGCATCAAGACTTCTCTAGCACAGATACGCAGTATTTT; CDR3: CASSSEGGHQDFSSTDTQYF
size: -; V: TRBV9; J: TRBJ2-3; D: TRBD2; DNA: TGTGCCAGCAGCGGCACTAGCGGGGATTTCTCAGATACGCAGTATTTT; CDR3: CASSGTSGDFSDTQYF
size: -; V: TRBV28; J: TRBJ2-3; D: -; DNA: TGTGCCAGCAGTTACGGGAGTGCAGATACGCAGTATTTT; CDR3: CASSYGSADTQYF
size: -; V: TRBV19; J: TRBJ2-2; D: TRBD2; DNA: TGTGCCAGTAGTAGGAGACTAGCGGGGGGACTCACCGGGGAGCTGTTTTTT; CDR3: CASSRRLAGGLTGELFF
size: -; V: TRBV3-1/TRBV3-2; J: TRBJ2-3; D: TRBD2; DNA: TGTGCCAGCAGCCAACCTCTGGCGGGGGGAGAAACAGATACGCAGTATTTT; CDR3: CASSQPLAGGETDTQYF
size: -; V: TRBV6-6; J: TRBJ2-1; D: -; DNA: TGTGCCAGCAGTTACTCCCACAACCTTGAGCAGTTCTTC; CDR3: CASSYSHNLEQFF
size: -; V: TRBV28; J: TRBJ2-6; D: TRBD1; DNA: TGTGCCAGCAGTAAGACAGGGGGTCTTGCGGGGGCCAACGTCCTGACTTTC; CDR3: CASSKTGGLAGANVLTF
size: few; V: TRBV19; J: TRBJ2-7; D: TRBD1; DNA: TGTGCCAGTAGTATTAGACAGGGATACGAGCAGTACTTC; CDR3: CASSIRQGYEQYF
size: -; V: TRBV5-4; J: TRBJ2-6; D: TRBD2; DNA: TGTGCCAGCACCCTGAGCGGGAGTCCCTCTGGGGCCAACGTCCTGACTTTC; CDR3: CASTLSGSPSGANVLTF
size: -; V: TRBV6-5; J: TRBJ2-1; D: TRBD1; DNA: TGTGCCAGCAAAAGGACAGGGTCCTACAATGAGCAGTTCTTC; CDR3: CASKRTGSYNEQFF
size: -; V: TRBV5-4; J: TRBJ2-3; D: -; DNA: TGTGCCAGCAGCTTCGGTACAGATACGCAGTATTTT; CDR3: CASSFGTDTQYF